The 23 T cell receptor beta chains presented below share a single source sample, sequenced in a study of T cell responses to AZD1222 COVID-19 vaccine. Sequenced by immunoSEQ multiplex PCR; TCRdb stores in-frame clones only, minus some. This sample yields 25,000 to 35,000 clones, of which over 90% are seen a single time; about 8% belongs to the top ten. Source: peripheral blood, taken on day 0 of AZD1222 vaccination. All receptors come from an adult in good health.

This chain connects TRBV28 to TRBJ1-1; 8 nucleotides match TRBD1. The CDR3 length is 15 residues. Per the germline V gene, CDR1 is MDHEN and CDR2 is SYDVKM. Losses at the gene ends were 5 bases for V and 2 bases for J; bases not matched to a gene: 7. The CDR3 sequence is CASSPRTGRNTEAFF. CDR3 DNA sequence: TGTGCCAGCAGTCCCCGGACAGGGAGAAACACTGAAGCTTTCTTT.

The rearrangement joins TRBV27 to TRBJ2-7; 7 bases map to TRBD1. V trimming: 4 bases; J trimming: 6 bases; junction bases outside the gene matches: 6. The CDR3 contains 13 residues. Per germline, CDR1 MNHEY and CDR2 SMNVEV (reference sequence). The chain's CDR3 is CASSSQGNTEQYF. CDR3 in DNA: TGTGCCAGCAGTTCACAGGGGAACACCGAGCAGTACTTC.

This sequence joins TRBV4-1 and TRBJ2-1; D is tentatively TRBD1 or TRBD2 (6 bases each). V shed 1 base and J shed 5 bases, with 18 bases lying between them. This CDR3 is 17 amino acids long. Germline V gives CDR1 MGHRA, CDR2 YSYEKL. CDR3 nucleotides: TGCGCCAGCAGCCAAGCTAGCTGGGGGGCCAAGAACAATGAGCAGTTCTTC. Its translation is CASSQASWGAKNNEQFF.

The V gene is TRBV5-6, the J gene TRBJ2-1; D is undetermined. CDR3 length equals 13 residues. V was cut by 1 base and J by 10 bases, with 12 bases left in between. Germline lookup yields CDR1 SGHDT and CDR2 YYEEEE. CDR3 DNA sequence: TGTGCCAGCAGCTTGAGGCCCCTTCGGGAGCAGTTCTTC. Protein: CASSLRPLREQFF.

The genes are TRBV6-2 or TRBV6-3 and TRBJ1-5, with D possibly being TRBD1 (5 bases). The V end lost 6 bases, the J end lost 4 bases, and 16 bases lay between the germline ends. The CDR3 has 15 residues. Germline values: CDR1 MNHEY, CDR2 SVGEGT. This chain's CDR3 is CASSHGRGLNQPQHF. In DNA form, the CDR3 reads TGTGCCAGCAGCCACGGGAGGGGACTTAATCAGCCCCAGCATTTT.

The rearrangement links TRBV10-1 to TRBJ2-2, with no clear D. CDR3 length: 15 residues. The germline V gene encodes CDR1 WNHNN and CDR2 SYGVQD (reference sequence). V dropped 0 bases and J dropped 2 bases, with 7 bases sitting between them. CDR3 DNA: TGCGCCAGCAGTGAGTCGCTGGTAAACACCGGGGAGCTGTTTTTT. It encodes CASSESLVNTGELFF.

The chain combines TRBV5-1 with TRBJ2-3, with 11 bases lining up with TRBD2. J gave up 5 bases and V 0 bases, and 8 bases lay outside the gene matches. The germline V gene encodes CDR1 SGHRS and CDR2 YFSETQ. The CDR3 length is 17 residues. CDR3 sequence reads: CASSLVNSGGVLDTQYF. In nucleotides, the CDR3 is TGCGCCAGCAGCTTGGTCAATAGCGGGGGGGTGTTAGATACGCAGTATTTT. The full variable domain, its missing parts supplied by reference TRBV5-1 and TRBJ2-3, is KAGVTQTPRYLIKTRGQQVTLSCSPISGHRSVSWYQQTPGQGLQFLFEYFSETQRNKGNFPGRFSGRQFSNSRSEMNVSTLELGDSALYLCASSLVNSGGVLDTQYFGPGTRLTVL.

The CDR3 loop reads CASRSRPGHGYTF. In nucleotides, the CDR3 is TGTGCCAGCCGCTCCCGGCCCGGGCATGGCTACACCTTC. This rearrangement joins TRBV6-5 to TRBJ1-2; no definite D call. Germline V gene data show CDR1 as MNHEY and CDR2 as SVGAGI. V was trimmed by 8 bases and J by 6 bases, leaving 16 bases between them. This CDR3 spans 13 amino acids.

The chain has TRBV25-1 and TRBJ2-5; the match to TRBD2 covers 8 bases. This CDR3 contains 13 residues. The V and J ends lost 4 bases and 5 bases, in that order; junction bases with no gene match: 3. Germline-derived CDR1 and CDR2 are MGHDK and SYGVNS. DNA of the CDR3: TGTGCCAGCAGTGCGGGGGGGGCGGAGACCCAGTACTTC. Translated: CASSAGGAETQYF. Complete variable domain (other parts from reference TRBV25-1 and TRBJ2-5): EADIYQTPRYLVIGTGKKITLECSQTMGHDKMYWYQQDPGMELHLIHYSYGVNSTEKGDLSSESTVSRIRTEHFPLTLESARPSHTSQYLCASSAGGAETQYFGPGTRLLVL.

The J gene is TRBJ1-1, the V gene TRBV28, with unresolved D. The CDR3 is 15 residues long. Per germline, CDR1 MDHEN and CDR2 SYDVKM. The V gene lost 6 bases and the J gene lost 5 bases, with 19 bases spanning the gap. CDR3 DNA sequence: TGTGCCAGCAGCGACCTCAGCCTTCAAGGGACTGAAGCTTTCTTT. This gives the protein CASSDLSLQGTEAFF.

This clone was seen more than once but under ten times. V is TRBV5-6 and J is TRBJ1-4; D remains ambiguous. Germline CDR1 is SGHDT and CDR2 is YYEEEE. This CDR3 spans 15 amino acids. The germline V and J ends were trimmed by 4 bases and 0 bases, with 10 bases remaining between them. The CDR3 nucleotides read TGTGCCAGCAGCCGAACCGTAGCAACTAATGAAAAACTGTTTTTT. Its protein product is CASSRTVATNEKLFF.

The chain carries TRBV27 and TRBJ2-2, with a possible D match to TRBD1 (6 bases). The germline V and J ends were trimmed by 3 bases and 1 base, with 9 bases remaining between them. The CDR3 loop spans 15 amino acids. Looked up from germline, CDR1 is MNHEY and CDR2 is SMNVEV (reference sequence). The CDR3 protein is CASSFQTGNTGELFF. In DNA form, the CDR3 reads TGTGCCAGCAGTTTTCAGACAGGGAACACCGGGGAGCTGTTTTTT.

V is TRBV19 and J is TRBJ2-1; 11 nucleotides align to TRBD2. The CDR3 consists of 15 residues. Per germline, CDR1 LNHDA and CDR2 SQIVND (reference sequence). V shed 5 bases and J 7 bases; nucleotides not matched to a gene: 7. In DNA, the CDR3 is TGTGCCAGTAGTCACCTAGCGGGAGGTGGGAATGAGCAGTTCTTC. Translation: CASSHLAGGGNEQFF.

The gene calls are TRBV29-1 and TRBJ2-7; 8 positions match TRBD2. Trimming cost V 7 bases and J 3 bases; bases outside gene matches: 5. CDR3 length: 12 amino acids. Per the germline V gene, CDR1 is SQVTM and CDR2 is ANQGSEA. In DNA, the CDR3 is TGCAGCGCTCGGACTAGCTTCTACGAGCAGTACTTC. Amino acid sequence: CSARTSFYEQYF.

The V gene is TRBV27, the J gene TRBJ2-1; 9 bases map to TRBD1. V trimming: 3 bases; J trimming: 6 bases; junction bases outside the gene matches: 6. Germline CDR1 is MNHEY and CDR2 is SMNVEV (reference sequence). The CDR3 has 15 residues. CDR3 sequence: CASSFEDRGVNEQFF. As DNA, the CDR3 is TGTGCCAGCAGTTTCGAAGACAGGGGGGTCAATGAGCAGTTCTTC.

The chain has TRBV18 and TRBJ1-6; 7 bases fit TRBD1. The CDR3 spans 18 residues. The J segment lost 5 bases and the V segment lost 3 bases, leaving 13 bases of the junction unmatched. Germline CDR1 is KGHSH and CDR2 is LQKENI. Here the CDR3 DNA reads TGTGCCAGCTCACCTCATCCTCTCCAGACAGGGAATAATTCACCCCTCCACTTT. It specifies CASSPHPLQTGNNSPLHF. The full variable domain, rest sourced from reference TRBV18 and TRBJ1-6, is NAGVMQNPRHLVRRRGQEARLRCSPMKGHSHVYWYRQLPEEGLKFMVYLQKENIIDESGMPKERFSAEFPKEGPSILRIQQVVRGDSAAYFCASSPHPLQTGNNSPLHFGNGTRLTVT.

This sequence joins TRBV11-3 and TRBJ2-1, with a possible D match to TRBD2 (6 bases). This CDR3 is built from 13 residues. V was pared by 5 bases and J by 8 bases, with 13 bases between. Per the germline V gene, CDR1 is SGHNT and CDR2 is YENEEA. CDR3 region: CASSRTSFHEQFF. The CDR3 nucleotides are TGTGCCAGCAGCCGAACTAGCTTCCATGAGCAGTTCTTC.

The chain has TRBV5-4 and TRBJ2-3, with D perhaps TRBD2 (6 bases). Trimming cost V 4 bases and J 5 bases, with 20 bases left between them. The CDR3 is 16 amino acids. CDR1 SGHNT and CDR2 YYREEE come from the germline V gene (reference sequence). CDR3 nucleotides: TGTGCCAGCAGCCCCGGGAGCGGTTGGGAGAAAGATACGCAGTATTTT. It is translated as CASSPGSGWEKDTQYF. Using reference TRBV5-4 and TRBJ2-3 for the parts outside the CDR3, the full variable domain is ETGVTQSPTHLIKTRGQQVTLRCSSQSGHNTVSWYQQALGQGPQFIFQYYREEENGRGNFPPRFSGLQFPNYSSELNVNALELDDSALYLCASSPGSGWEKDTQYFGPGTRLTVL.

The chain joins TRBV2 to TRBJ1-5; tentatively, D is TRBD1 (5 bases). Germline V CDR1 and CDR2: SNHLY, FYNNEI. V was clipped by 7 bases and J by 0 bases, with 13 bases between them. The CDR3 has 15 residues. The CDR3 loop reads CASKSTGGSNQPQHF. For the CDR3, the DNA is TGTGCCAGCAAAAGCACAGGTGGTAGCAATCAGCCCCAGCATTTT.

This chain uses TRBV2 with TRBJ1-5; 7 nucleotides match TRBD1. CDR1 is SNHLY and CDR2 is FYNNEI in the germline V gene. V trimming: 6 bases; J trimming: 1 base; junction bases outside the gene matches: 6. The CDR3 loop spans 15 amino acids. The CDR3 is CASSYSQGSNQPQHF. The CDR3 nucleotides are TGTGCCAGCAGCTACTCACAGGGGAGCAATCAGCCCCAGCATTTT.

This clone was observed once. The J gene is TRBJ2-7, the V gene TRBV4-3; 9 bases agree with TRBD1. J gave up 1 base and V 0 bases, and 4 bases lay outside the gene matches. CDR3 length: 16 residues. Per the germline V gene, CDR1 is LGHNA and CDR2 is YSLEER. The CDR3 region has the DNA TGCGCCAGCAGCCAAGATAGGGGGACAGGGTCCTACGAGCAGTACTTC. Protein product: CASSQDRGTGSYEQYF.

The J gene is TRBJ2-5, the V gene TRBV18; unclear D gene. Germline V gene lookup returns CDR1 KGHSH and CDR2 LQKENI. The CDR3 sequence is 14 residues long. Trimming took 5 bases from V and 4 from J, leaving 14 bases between them. CDR3 sequence (DNA): TGTGCCAGCTCAGGTGGGCCAGGCGGAGAGACCCAGTACTTC. Protein sequence: CASSGGPGGETQYF.

The rearrangement links TRBV28 to TRBJ1-1; D ambiguous. Germline CDR1 MDHEN, CDR2 SYDVKM. V was cut by 3 bases and J by 0 bases, with 20 bases left in between. CDR3 length: 18 residues. CDR3 sequence reads: CASSFARQAMLMNTEAFF. DNA of the CDR3: TGTGCCAGCAGTTTCGCTCGGCAGGCAATGCTAATGAACACTGAAGCTTTCTTT.